This T cell receptor (beta chain) was profiled in a study of OX40 agonist ivuxolimab in advanced cancers. About the study: Patients' therapy was ivuxolimab, an antibody that acts as an agonist of OX40 (CD134).

Points from the study as a whole: CD8+ T cells showed, on average, more clonal expansion than CD4+ cells.

Note on this clone: Its specificity is not known.

Repertoires were generated with immunoSEQ multiplex PCR, while TCRdb's copy carries only in-frame clones and drops some. The top ten clones hold approximately 0.2% of a sample with over 90,000 clones, roughly 94% of them seen once. V was clipped by 5 bases and J by 2 bases, with 13 bases between them. The CDR3 is 15 residues long. The V gene's germline CDR1 is SGHAT and CDR2 FQNNGV. This receptor was taken from an adult with an advanced solid tumor such as melanoma, head and neck, liver or kidney cancer. The input for sequencing was CD4+ or CD8+ T cells sorted from blood, taken in a trial of the OX40 agonist ivuxolimab. V gene TRBV11-2 combines with J gene TRBJ1-5; no clear D. CDR3 protein: CASSPGLVGNQPQHF. The DNA of the CDR3 is TGTGCCAGCAGCCCTGGACTAGTAGGCAATCAGCCCCAGCATTTT. The full variable domain, completed using reference TRBV11-2 and TRBJ1-5, is EAGVAQSPRYKIIEKRQSVAFWCNPISGHATLYWYQQILGQGPKLLIQFQNNGVVDDSQLPKDRFSAERLKGVDSTLKIQPAKLEDSAVYLCASSPGLVGNQPQHFGDGTRLSIL.